This T cell receptor (beta chain) was profiled in a study of memory CD4+ T cells and cytomegalovirus serostatus. Single viable CD3+CD4+CD8-CD45RO+ cells were sorted as the memory CD4+ T cells. Using immunoSEQ multiplex PCR, the repertoire was profiled, and TCRdb retains in-frame clones only, with some absent. The data contain 50,000 to 65,000 clones, 80% to 90% of them singletons. Trimming took 0 bases from V and 5 from J, leaving 19 bases between them. CDR1 MNHNS and CDR2 SASEGT come from the germline V gene. The CDR3 runs to 17 residues. The sequence was collected from an adult in good health and CMV-seropositive. This chain connects TRBV6-1 to TRBJ1-2; D not resolved. Sequenced: memory CD4+ T cells from blood. Here the CDR3 reads CASSEAPLGPTLYGYTF. The DNA of the CDR3 is TGTGCCAGCAGTGAAGCCCCCCTAGGACCGACTCTTTATGGCTACACCTTC.